Following are 24 T cell receptor beta chains from one sample sequenced in a study of beta chain features in type 1 diabetes. All of the isolated RNA was reverse transcribed, so expressed TCRB transcripts were sequenced. Generated by immunoSEQ multiplex PCR, the TCRdb table keeps only in-frame clones and is missing some. This sample carries over 200,000 clones, approximately 10% of them seen once, and the ten largest clones take around 0.017%. Study-wide points: Type 1 diabetes patients showed a moderate but significant shortening of TCRB CDR3s in all four CD4+ subsets.

No antigen has been assigned to these receptors. The specimen sequenced was naive CD4+ T cells from blood. These receptor sequences come from a man aged 25 to 40 with type 1 diabetes.

The J gene is TRBJ2-2, the V gene TRBV5-1; D not certain. Germline CDR1 is SGHRS and CDR2 is YFSETQ. Trimming stripped 0 bases from V and 6 bases from J, with 3 bases between. The CDR3 has 12 residues. The DNA for the CDR3 is TGCGCCAGCAGCTTGGCCGCCGGGGAGCTGTTTTTT. This codes for CASSLAAGELFF.

This clone has more than one count but fewer than ten. The gene calls are TRBV4-2 and TRBJ1-1; a weak D match, TRBD1 (5 bases). The V gene lost 2 bases and the J gene lost 1 base, with 14 bases spanning the gap. The CDR3 is 16 residues long. In germline, CDR1 is LGHNA, CDR2 YNFKEQ. The chain's CDR3 is CASSQPAGGSNTEAFF. As DNA, the CDR3 is TGTGCCAGCAGCCAACCGGCGGGGGGTTCGAACACTGAAGCTTTCTTT.

This clone occurred a few times. This rearrangement joins TRBV5-6 to TRBJ1-2; D may be TRBD1 (6 bases). The CDR3 extends over 15 amino acids. V was shortened by 0 bases and J by 8 bases, with 17 bases between the two germline ends. Germline V lookup: CDR1 SGHDT, CDR2 YYEEEE. CDR3 DNA: TGTGCCAGCAGCTTGGGCCCCCGGGGGGGCGACGGCTACACCTTC. Protein sequence: CASSLGPRGGDGYTF.

This clone has just a few counts. V gene TRBV28 combines with J gene TRBJ2-5; TRBD2 matches 9 bases. CDR3 size: 15 residues. V trimming: 6 bases; J trimming: 5 bases; junction bases outside the gene matches: 10. Per the germline V gene, CDR1 is MDHEN and CDR2 is SYDVKM. DNA for the CDR3: TGTGCCAGCAGCTTTGGGCGGGGGGGGATCGAGACCCAGTACTTC. This codes for CASSFGRGGIETQYF.

The sample holds a few counts of this clone. Other DNA variants within this sample encode the same CDR3. This chain uses TRBV5-1 with TRBJ2-5; 8 nucleotides align to TRBD2. Germline trimming cut 1 base from V and 2 bases from J; bases unmatched to any gene: 4. CDR3 size: 15 residues. CDR1 is SGHRS and CDR2 is YFSETQ in the germline V gene. The CDR3 protein is CASSLIPGGQETQYF. Written as DNA, the CDR3 is TGCGCCAGCAGCTTGATTCCGGGGGGGCAAGAGACCCAGTACTTC.

The chain joins TRBV30 to TRBJ1-6; D unresolved. The CDR3 runs 12 residues. Trimming cost V 1 base and J 13 bases, with 11 bases left between them. CDR1 GTSNPN and CDR2 SVGIG come from the germline V gene (reference sequence). Here the CDR3 DNA reads TGTGCCTGGAGTGGCGTCAGGCAGCCCCTCCACTTT. This sequence encodes CAWSGVRQPLHF.

The chain carries TRBV7-2 and TRBJ1-1; weak D call: TRBD1 (5 bases). V was cut by 4 bases and J by 5 bases, with 11 bases left in between. The CDR3 is 13 amino acids. CDR1 and CDR2 (germline): SGHTA, FQGNSA. CDR3 in amino acids: CASSSQGLTEAFF. In DNA form, the CDR3 reads TGTGCCAGCAGCTCTCAGGGTTTAACTGAAGCTTTCTTT.

The chain recombines TRBV4-1 with TRBJ2-2; 7 positions match TRBD1. The V gene end was trimmed by 1 base and the J gene end by 0 bases; junction bases not matched to a gene: 2. The CDR3 covers 16 residues. Germline loops: CDR1 MGHRA, CDR2 YSYEKL. CDR3 nucleotide sequence: TGCGCCAGCAGCCAAGTCGGGACAGCGAACACCGGGGAGCTGTTTTTT. This translates into CASSQVGTANTGELFF.

Of note for this clone: The same CDR3 also results from other DNA sequences found in this sample. The rearrangement links TRBV5-1 to TRBJ2-7, with D maybe TRBD1 (6 bases). From germline, CDR1 is SGHRS and CDR2 YFSETQ. With 0 bases removed from V and 0 bases from J, the gap between germline ends came to 10 bases. The CDR3 has 15 residues. CDR3 sequence reads: CASSLVTGSSYEQYF. CDR3 DNA: TGCGCCAGCAGCTTGGTTACAGGGAGCTCCTACGAGCAGTACTTC.

The gene calls are TRBV27 and TRBJ2-7; the match to TRBD2 covers 14 bases. The V and J ends lost 2 bases and 1 base, in that order; junction bases with no gene match: 4. This CDR3 has 17 residues. Germline V CDR1 and CDR2: MNHEY, SMNVEV (reference sequence). The CDR3 here is CASSLRGTSGGSYEQYF. Written as DNA, the CDR3 is TGTGCCAGCAGTTTAAGGGGGACTAGCGGGGGATCCTACGAGCAGTACTTC.

This chain joins TRBV7-3 and TRBJ2-1; a weak D match, TRBD1 (6 bases). There are 15 residues in the CDR3. CDR1 is SGHTA and CDR2 is FQGTGA in the germline V gene. Trimming shortened V by 5 bases and J by 7 bases, and 18 bases separated the two germline ends. DNA for the CDR3: TGTGCCAGCAGCGAATCCGGGACACCGGGGAATGAGCAGTTCTTC. Protein sequence: CASSESGTPGNEQFF.

The V call is TRBV9, the J call TRBJ1-5; possible D gene TRBD1, 6 bases. The CDR3 contains 13 residues. The germline CDR1 and CDR2 sequences are SGDLS and YYNGEE. Trimming took 4 bases from V and 7 from J, leaving 12 bases between them. The CDR3 loop is CASSRRGGQPQHF. CDR3 DNA sequence: TGTGCCAGCAGCCGTAGGGGGGGGCAGCCCCAGCATTTT.

The genes are TRBV6-6 and TRBJ2-6; D remains ambiguous. The V gene lost 4 bases and the J gene lost 0 bases, with 7 bases spanning the gap. This CDR3 spans 15 amino acids. Germline V gene lookup returns CDR1 MNHNY and CDR2 SVGAGI (reference sequence). CDR3 protein: CASSFMASGANVLTF. The DNA of the CDR3 is TGTGCCAGCAGTTTTATGGCCTCTGGGGCCAACGTCCTGACTTTC.

This sequence joins TRBV7-3 and TRBJ2-7, with 8 positions matching TRBD1. Germline V gene lookup returns CDR1 SGHTA and CDR2 FQGTGA. This CDR3 has 16 amino acids. Trimming at V came to 6 bases and at J to 3 bases, leaving 13 bases not matched to a gene. The CDR3 loop is CASSSKDREVFYEQYF. Written as DNA, the CDR3 is TGTGCCAGCAGTTCTAAGGACAGGGAGGTTTTCTACGAGCAGTACTTC.

The rearrangement uses TRBV27 and TRBJ1-5; 8 bases are shared with TRBD1. This CDR3 spans 16 amino acids. The J segment lost 2 bases and the V segment lost 2 bases, leaving 5 bases of the junction unmatched. CDR1 is MNHEY, CDR2 SMNVEV, per germline (reference sequence). The CDR3, as DNA: TGTGCCAGCAGTTTAGGGCCGGGACAGGGCAATCAGCCCCAGCATTTT. It yields the protein CASSLGPGQGNQPQHF.

This clone occurred a few times. The CDR3 spells CASSLGRGQETQYF. The DNA for the CDR3 is TGTGCCAGCAGCTTAGGGCGGGGACAAGAGACCCAGTACTTC. This chain links TRBV7-2 with TRBJ2-5; possible D gene TRBD2, 6 bases. V was shortened by 1 base and J by 2 bases, with 8 bases between the two germline ends. The CDR3 extends over 14 amino acids. CDR1 SGHTA and CDR2 FQGNSA come from the germline V gene.

The chain combines TRBV19 with TRBJ1-1, with D tentatively TRBD1 (5 bases). V lost 4 bases and J lost 9, with 9 bases in between. The CDR3 totals 11 residues. CDR1 and CDR2 from the germline V gene are LNHDA and SQIVND (reference sequence). Here the CDR3 DNA reads TGTGCCAGTAGTAGCGGGGGTCAAGCTTTCTTT. Amino acid sequence: CASSSGGQAFF.

A few counts support this clone. The chain joins TRBV19 to TRBJ2-1; tentative D call: TRBD1 (6 bases). Per the germline V gene, CDR1 is LNHDA and CDR2 is SQIVND (reference sequence). The CDR3 has 13 amino acids. The ends were cut back, 6 bases at V and 3 bases at J, with 9 bases in the middle. The CDR3 here is CASRKDSYNEQFF. The CDR3 nucleotides read TGTGCCAGTAGGAAGGACAGCTACAATGAGCAGTTCTTC.

This clone turned up a few times. The CDR3 loop reads CASSPQGGQGRDTQYF. The CDR3 nucleotides read TGTGCCAGCAGCCCCCAGGGGGGACAGGGGAGAGATACGCAGTATTTT. V and J are TRBV7-3 and TRBJ2-3, with TRBD1 matching 10 bases. Germline V CDR1 and CDR2: SGHTA, FQGTGA. This CDR3 has 16 amino acids. The V gene end was trimmed by 5 bases and the J gene end by 5 bases; junction bases not matched to a gene: 10.

This clone came up a few times. The chain links TRBV9 to TRBJ2-7, with 7 bases identical to TRBD1. The V segment lost 3 bases and the J segment 4 bases; nucleotides outside the gene matches: 4. Germline CDR1 SGDLS, CDR2 YYNGEE. This CDR3 has 13 amino acids. CDR3 nucleotide sequence: TGTGCCAGCAGCGCGGGACAGCCATACGAGCAGTACTTC. The encoded protein is CASSAGQPYEQYF.

V gene TRBV27 combines with J gene TRBJ2-7; 10 bases agree with TRBD1. The germline CDR1 and CDR2 sequences are MNHEY and SMNVEV (reference sequence). V trimming: 4 bases; J trimming: 6 bases; junction bases outside the gene matches: 9. The CDR3 is 15 amino acids. The CDR3 bases are TGTGCCAGCAGTTCCCCCGGGACAGGGGCCGGCGAGCAGTACTTC. It specifies CASSSPGTGAGEQYF.

This clone showed up just a few times. This chain links TRBV6-1 with TRBJ2-1; D possibly corresponds to TRBD1 (5 bases). V lost 6 bases, J lost 7 bases, and 10 bases lay in between. Looked up from germline, CDR1 is MNHNS and CDR2 is SASEGT. This CDR3 has 12 residues. CDR3 in DNA: TGTGCCAGCAGGTATGCAGGGAATGAGCAGTTCTTC. Encoded protein: CASRYAGNEQFF.

This clone was counted a few times. This chain uses TRBV4-2 with TRBJ2-5, with 12 bases matching TRBD2. The germline CDR1 and CDR2 sequences are LGHNA and YNFKEQ. The V gene end was trimmed by 1 base and the J gene end by 8 bases; junction bases not matched to a gene: 8. The CDR3 covers 16 residues. CDR3 in amino acids: CASSQGSSGGARTQYF. CDR3 nucleotides: TGTGCCAGCAGCCAAGGGTCTAGCGGGGGGGCAAGAACCCAGTACTTC.

This clone occurred a few times. This rearrangement joins TRBV18 to TRBJ2-2; D is unresolved. Germline lookup yields CDR1 KGHSH and CDR2 LQKENI. This CDR3 spans 12 amino acids. Trimming removed 6 bases from V and 6 bases from J, with 8 bases in between. This CDR3 is CASSESAGELFF. The CDR3 coding sequence is TGTGCCAGCTCCGAGTCTGCCGGGGAGCTGTTTTTT.